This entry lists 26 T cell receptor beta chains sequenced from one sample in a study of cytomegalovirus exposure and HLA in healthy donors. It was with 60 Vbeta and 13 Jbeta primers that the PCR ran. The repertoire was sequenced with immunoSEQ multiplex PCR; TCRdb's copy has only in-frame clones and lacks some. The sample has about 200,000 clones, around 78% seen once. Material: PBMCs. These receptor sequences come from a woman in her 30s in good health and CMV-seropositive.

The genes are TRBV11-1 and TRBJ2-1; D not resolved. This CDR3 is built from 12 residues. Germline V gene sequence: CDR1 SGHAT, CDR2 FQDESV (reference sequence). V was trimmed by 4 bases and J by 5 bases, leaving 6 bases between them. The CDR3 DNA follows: TGTGCCAGCAGCTCCGTCGACAATGAGCAGTTCTTC. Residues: CASSSVDNEQFF.

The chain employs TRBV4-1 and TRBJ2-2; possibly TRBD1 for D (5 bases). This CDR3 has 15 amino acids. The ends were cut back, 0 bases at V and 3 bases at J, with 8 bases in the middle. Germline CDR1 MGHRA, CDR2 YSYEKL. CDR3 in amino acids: CASSQDRTHTGELFF. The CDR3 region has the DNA TGCGCCAGCAGCCAAGATAGGACACACACCGGGGAGCTGTTTTTT.

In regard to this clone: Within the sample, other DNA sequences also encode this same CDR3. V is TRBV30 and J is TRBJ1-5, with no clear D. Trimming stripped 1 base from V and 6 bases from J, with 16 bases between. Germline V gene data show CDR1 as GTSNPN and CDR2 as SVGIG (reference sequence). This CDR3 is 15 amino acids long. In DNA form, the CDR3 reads TGTGCCTGGAGTGGCGGTGTAGTCCCCGGTCAGCCCCAGCATTTT. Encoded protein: CAWSGGVVPGQPQHF. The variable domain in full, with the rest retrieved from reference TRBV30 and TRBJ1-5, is SQTIHQWPATLVQPVGSPLSLECTVEGTSNPNLYWYRQAAGRGLQLLFYSVGIGQISSEVPQNLSASRPQDRQFILSSKKLLLSDSGFYLCAWSGGVVPGQPQHFGDGTRLSIL.

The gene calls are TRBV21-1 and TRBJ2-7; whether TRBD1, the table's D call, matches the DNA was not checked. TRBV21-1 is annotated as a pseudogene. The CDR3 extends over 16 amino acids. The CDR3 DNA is TGTGCCAGCAGCAAAGCTTATACAGGTTGTCTAGGAGAGCAGTACTTC. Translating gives CASSKAYTGCLGEQYF.

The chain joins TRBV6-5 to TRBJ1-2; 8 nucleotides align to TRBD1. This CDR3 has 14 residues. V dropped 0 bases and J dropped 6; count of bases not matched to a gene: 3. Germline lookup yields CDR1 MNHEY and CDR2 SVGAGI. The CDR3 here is CASSYSRTGNGYTF. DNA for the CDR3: TGTGCCAGCAGTTACTCGAGGACAGGGAATGGCTACACCTTC.

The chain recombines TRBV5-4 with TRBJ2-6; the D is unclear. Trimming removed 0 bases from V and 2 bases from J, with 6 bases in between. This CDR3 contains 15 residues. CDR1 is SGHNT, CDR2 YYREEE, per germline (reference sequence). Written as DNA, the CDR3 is TGTGCCAGCAGCTTGGTGGAGACTGGGGCCAACGTCCTGACTTTC. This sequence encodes CASSLVETGANVLTF.

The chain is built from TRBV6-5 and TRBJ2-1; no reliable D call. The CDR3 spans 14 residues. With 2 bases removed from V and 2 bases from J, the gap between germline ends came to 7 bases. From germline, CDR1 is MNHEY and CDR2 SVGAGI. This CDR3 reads CASSYKSAYNEQFF. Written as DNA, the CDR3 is TGTGCCAGCAGTTACAAAAGCGCCTACAATGAGCAGTTCTTC.

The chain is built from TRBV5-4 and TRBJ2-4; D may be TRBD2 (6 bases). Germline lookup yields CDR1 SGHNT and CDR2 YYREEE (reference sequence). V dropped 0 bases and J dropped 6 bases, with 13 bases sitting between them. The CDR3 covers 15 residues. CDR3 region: CASSLVGVGGNIQYF. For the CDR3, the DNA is TGTGCCAGCAGCTTGGTTGGCGTGGGAGGAAACATTCAGTACTTC.

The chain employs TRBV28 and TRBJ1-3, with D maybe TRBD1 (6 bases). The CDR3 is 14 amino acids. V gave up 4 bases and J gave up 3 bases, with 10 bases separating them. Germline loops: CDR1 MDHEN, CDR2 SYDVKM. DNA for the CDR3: TGTGCCAGCAGTTCAGGGGACAATGGAAACACCATATATTTT. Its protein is CASSSGDNGNTIYF.

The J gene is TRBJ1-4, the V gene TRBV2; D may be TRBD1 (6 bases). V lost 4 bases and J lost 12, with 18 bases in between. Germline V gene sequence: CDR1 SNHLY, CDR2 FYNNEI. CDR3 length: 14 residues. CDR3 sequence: CASSVRTVLGELFF. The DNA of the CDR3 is TGTGCCAGCAGTGTGAGGACAGTGCTCGGGGAACTGTTTTTT.

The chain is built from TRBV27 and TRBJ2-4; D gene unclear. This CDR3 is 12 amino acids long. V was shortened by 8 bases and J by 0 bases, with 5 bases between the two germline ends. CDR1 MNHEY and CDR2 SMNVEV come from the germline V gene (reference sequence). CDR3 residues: CASGLAKNIQYF. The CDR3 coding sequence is TGTGCCAGCGGCCTAGCCAAAAACATTCAGTACTTC.

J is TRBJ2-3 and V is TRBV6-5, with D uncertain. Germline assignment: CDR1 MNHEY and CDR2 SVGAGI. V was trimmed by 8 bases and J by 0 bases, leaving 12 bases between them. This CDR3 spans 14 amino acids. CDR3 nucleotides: TGTGCCAGCTGCTATGCGACTAGCACAGATACGCAGTATTTT. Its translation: CASCYATSTDTQYF.

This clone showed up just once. Here the CDR3 DNA reads TGTGCCAGTACCAGACAGGGAGCTAACTATGGCTACACCTTC. Protein sequence: CASTRQGANYGYTF. The genes are TRBV19 and TRBJ1-2, with 7 positions matching TRBD1. The CDR3 sequence is 14 residues long. With 7 bases clipped from V and 0 bases from J, the junction kept 5 bases outside the gene matches. The germline V gene has CDR1 LNHDA and CDR2 SQIVND (reference sequence).

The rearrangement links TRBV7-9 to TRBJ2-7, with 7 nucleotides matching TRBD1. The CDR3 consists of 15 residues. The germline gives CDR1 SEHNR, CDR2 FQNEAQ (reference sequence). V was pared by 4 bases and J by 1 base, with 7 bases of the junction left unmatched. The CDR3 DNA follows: TGTGCCAGCAGCTCCGACAGGGCATCTTCCTACGAGCAGTACTTC. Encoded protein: CASSSDRASSYEQYF.

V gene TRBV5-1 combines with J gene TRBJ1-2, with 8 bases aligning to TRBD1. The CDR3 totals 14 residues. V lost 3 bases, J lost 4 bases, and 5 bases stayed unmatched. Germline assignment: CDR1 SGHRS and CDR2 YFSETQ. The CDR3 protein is CASSSTGGSYGYTF. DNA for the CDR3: TGCGCCAGCAGCTCCACAGGGGGAAGCTATGGCTACACCTTC.

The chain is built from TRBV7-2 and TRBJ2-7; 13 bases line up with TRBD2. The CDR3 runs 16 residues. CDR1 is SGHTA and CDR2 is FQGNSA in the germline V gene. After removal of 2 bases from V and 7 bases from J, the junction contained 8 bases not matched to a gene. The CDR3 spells CASSLTSGRAQGEQYF. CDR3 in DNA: TGTGCCAGCAGCTTAACTAGCGGGAGGGCCCAGGGTGAGCAGTACTTC.

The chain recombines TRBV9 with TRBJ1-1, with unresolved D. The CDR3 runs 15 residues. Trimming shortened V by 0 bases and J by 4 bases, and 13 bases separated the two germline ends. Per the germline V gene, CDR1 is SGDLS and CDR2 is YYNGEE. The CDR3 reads CASSVAEEWATEAFF. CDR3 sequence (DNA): TGTGCCAGCAGCGTAGCGGAGGAGTGGGCCACTGAAGCTTTCTTT.

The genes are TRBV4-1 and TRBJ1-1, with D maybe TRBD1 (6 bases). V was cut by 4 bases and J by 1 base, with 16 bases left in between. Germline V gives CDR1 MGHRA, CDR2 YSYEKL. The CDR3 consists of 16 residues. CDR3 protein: CASSPGGQFGNTEAFF. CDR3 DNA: TGCGCCAGCAGCCCCGGGGGGCAGTTTGGGAACACTGAAGCTTTCTTT.

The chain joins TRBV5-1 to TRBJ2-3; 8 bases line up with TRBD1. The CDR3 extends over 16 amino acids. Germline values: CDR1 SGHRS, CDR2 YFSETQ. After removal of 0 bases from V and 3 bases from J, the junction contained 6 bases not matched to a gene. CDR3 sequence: CASSLVTGGLTDTQYF. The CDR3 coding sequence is TGCGCCAGCAGCTTGGTAACAGGGGGTCTGACAGATACGCAGTATTTT.

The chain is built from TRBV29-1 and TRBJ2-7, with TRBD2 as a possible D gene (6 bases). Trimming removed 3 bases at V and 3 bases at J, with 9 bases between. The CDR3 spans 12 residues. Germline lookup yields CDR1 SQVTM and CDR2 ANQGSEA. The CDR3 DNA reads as TGCAGCGTTGAGGAGGGTCTCTACGAGCAGTACTTC. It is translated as CSVEEGLYEQYF.

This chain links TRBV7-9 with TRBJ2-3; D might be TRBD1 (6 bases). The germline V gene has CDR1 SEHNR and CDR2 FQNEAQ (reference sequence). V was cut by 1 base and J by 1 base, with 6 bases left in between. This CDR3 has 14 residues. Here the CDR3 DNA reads TGTGCCAGCAGCTTAGGGACAGGCACAGATACGCAGTATTTT. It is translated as CASSLGTGTDTQYF.

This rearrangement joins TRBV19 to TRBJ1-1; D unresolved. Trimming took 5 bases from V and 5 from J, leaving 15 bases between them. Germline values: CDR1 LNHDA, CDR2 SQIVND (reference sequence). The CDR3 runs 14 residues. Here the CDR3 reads CASSVNTGGTEAFF. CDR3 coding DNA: TGTGCCAGTAGTGTCAACACTGGAGGGACTGAAGCTTTCTTT. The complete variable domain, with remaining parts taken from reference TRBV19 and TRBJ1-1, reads DGGITQSPKYLFRKEGQNVTLSCEQNLNHDAMYWYRQDPGQGLRLIYYSQIVNDFQKGDIAEGYSVSREKKESFPLTVTSAQKNPTAFYLCASSVNTGGTEAFFGQGTRLTVV.

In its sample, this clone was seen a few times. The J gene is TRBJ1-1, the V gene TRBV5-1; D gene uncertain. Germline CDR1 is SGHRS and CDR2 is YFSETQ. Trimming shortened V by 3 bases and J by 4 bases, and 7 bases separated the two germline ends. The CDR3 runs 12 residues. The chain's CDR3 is CASSSGLTEAFF. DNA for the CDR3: TGCGCCAGCAGCTCCGGACTCACTGAAGCTTTCTTT.

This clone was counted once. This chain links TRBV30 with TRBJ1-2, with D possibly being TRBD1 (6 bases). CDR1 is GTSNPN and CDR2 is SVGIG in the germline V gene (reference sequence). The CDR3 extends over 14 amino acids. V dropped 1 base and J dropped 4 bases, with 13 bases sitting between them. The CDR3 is CAWSEDRKFYGYTF. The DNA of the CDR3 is TGTGCCTGGAGTGAGGACAGAAAGTTCTATGGCTACACCTTC.

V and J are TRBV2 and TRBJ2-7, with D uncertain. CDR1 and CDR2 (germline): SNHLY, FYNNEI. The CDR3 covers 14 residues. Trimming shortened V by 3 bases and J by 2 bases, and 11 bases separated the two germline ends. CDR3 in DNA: TGTGCCAGCAGTGAGTCGCCGGTCCCCTACGAGCAGTACTTC. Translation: CASSESPVPYEQYF.

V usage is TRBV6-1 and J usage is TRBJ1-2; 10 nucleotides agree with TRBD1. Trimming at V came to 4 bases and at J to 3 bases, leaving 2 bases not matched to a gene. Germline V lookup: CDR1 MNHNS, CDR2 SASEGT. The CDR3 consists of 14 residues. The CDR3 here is CASSAGQGDYGYTF. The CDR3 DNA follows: TGTGCCAGCAGTGCAGGACAGGGGGACTATGGCTACACCTTC.